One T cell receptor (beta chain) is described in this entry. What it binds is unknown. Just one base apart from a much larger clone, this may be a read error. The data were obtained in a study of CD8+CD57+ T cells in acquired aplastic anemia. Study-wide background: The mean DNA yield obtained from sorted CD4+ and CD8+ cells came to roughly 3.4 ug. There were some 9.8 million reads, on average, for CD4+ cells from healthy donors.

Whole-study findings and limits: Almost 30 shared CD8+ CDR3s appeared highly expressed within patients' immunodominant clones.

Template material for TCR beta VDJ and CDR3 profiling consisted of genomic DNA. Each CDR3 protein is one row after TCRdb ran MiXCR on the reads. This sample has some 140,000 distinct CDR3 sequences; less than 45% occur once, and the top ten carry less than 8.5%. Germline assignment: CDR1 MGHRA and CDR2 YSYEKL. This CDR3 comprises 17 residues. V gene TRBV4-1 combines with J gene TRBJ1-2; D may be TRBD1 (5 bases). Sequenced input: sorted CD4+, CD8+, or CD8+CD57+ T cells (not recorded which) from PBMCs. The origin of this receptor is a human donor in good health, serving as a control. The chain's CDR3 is CTSSQPRLEGPYYGYTF. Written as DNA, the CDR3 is TGCACCAGCAGCCAACCCCGGTTGGAGGGGCCATACTATGGCTACACCTTC.